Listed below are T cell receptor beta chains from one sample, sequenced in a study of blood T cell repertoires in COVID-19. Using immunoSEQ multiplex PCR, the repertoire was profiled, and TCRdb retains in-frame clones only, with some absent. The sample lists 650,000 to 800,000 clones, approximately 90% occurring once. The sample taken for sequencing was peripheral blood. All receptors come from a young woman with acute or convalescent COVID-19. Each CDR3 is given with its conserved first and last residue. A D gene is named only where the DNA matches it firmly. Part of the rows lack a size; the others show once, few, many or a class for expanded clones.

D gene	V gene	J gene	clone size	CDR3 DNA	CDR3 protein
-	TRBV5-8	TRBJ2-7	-	TGTGCCAGCAGCTTCGGCTTGAGGTCCTACGAGCAGTACTTC	CASSFGLRSYEQYF
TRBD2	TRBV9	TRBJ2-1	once	TGTGCCAGCAGCGTTAGCGGGGGGCTTAACAATGAGCAGTTCTTC	CASSVSGGLNNEQFF
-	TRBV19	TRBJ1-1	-	TGTGCCAGTAGTTCCCAGATGAACACTGAAGCTTTCTTT	CASSSQMNTEAFF
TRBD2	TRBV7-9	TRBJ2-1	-	TGTGCCAGCAGCATACTAGCGGGGGGGCACATTGAGCAGTTCTTC	CASSILAGGHIEQFF
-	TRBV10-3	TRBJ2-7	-	TGTGCCATCAGTCAACGCGGGGTGGGAGCCCACTACGAGCAGTACTTC	CAISQRGVGAHYEQYF
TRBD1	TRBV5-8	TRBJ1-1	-	TGTGCCAGCAGCCCGACAGGGCCTGGGACTGAAGCTTTCTTT	CASSPTGPGTEAFF
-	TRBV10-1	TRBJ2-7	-	TGCGCCAGCAGTGAAAGGACAGCCTCCTACGAGCAGTACTTC	CASSERTASYEQYF
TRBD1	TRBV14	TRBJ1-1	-	TGTGCCAGCAGCCTCTGGGACAGGGGGAACACTGAAGCTTTCTTT	CASSLWDRGNTEAFF
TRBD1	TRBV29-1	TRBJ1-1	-	TGCAGCGTTGAATTTCCCCGGACAGGGGCGGTATGGACTGAAGCTTTCTTT	CSVEFPRTGAVWTEAFF
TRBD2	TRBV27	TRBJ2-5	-	TGTGCCAGCAGTCAAAATCCGGGGGGGCAAGAGACCCAGTACTTC	CASSQNPGGQETQYF
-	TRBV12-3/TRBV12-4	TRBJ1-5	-	TGTGCCAGCAGTTTCGAGGGGGTTCAGCCCCAGCATTTT	CASSFEGVQPQHF
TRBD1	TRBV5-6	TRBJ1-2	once	TGTGCCAGCAGCTTCCCCACAGGGGGCGAGTATGGCTACACCTTC	CASSFPTGGEYGYTF
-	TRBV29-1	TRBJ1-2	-	TGCAGCGTTGTTAGCCTTCTGGAACGAAATGGCTACACCTTC	CSVVSLLERNGYTF
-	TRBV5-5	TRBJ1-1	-	TGTGCCAGCAGCTCGGCGGTGGCCGAAGCTTTCTTT	CASSSAVAEAFF
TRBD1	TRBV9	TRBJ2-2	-	TGTGCCAGCAGCGCCGGGACAGGGATCACCGGGGAGCTGTTTTTT	CASSAGTGITGELFF
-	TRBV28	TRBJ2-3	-	TGTGCCAGCAGACAATCGCAATACCCCCAGGGGTACACAGATACGCAGTATTTT	CASRQSQYPQGYTDTQYF
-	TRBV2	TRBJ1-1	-	TGTGCCAGCAGTGGAATACGGGGGACTGAAGCTTTCTTT	CASSGIRGTEAFF
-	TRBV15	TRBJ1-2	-	TGTGCCACCAGCATCGGGGGAGGGGATGGCTACACCTTC	CATSIGGGDGYTF
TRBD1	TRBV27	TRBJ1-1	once	TGTGCCAGCAGTACCCGACAGGGGTCCATGAACACTGAAGCTTTCTTT	CASSTRQGSMNTEAFF
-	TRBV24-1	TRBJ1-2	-	TGTGCCACCAGTGATCGACAGACAGGAGGCTACACCTTC	CATSDRQTGGYTF
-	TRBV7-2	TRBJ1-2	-	TGTGCCAGCAGCTTCCCGGGACACCGCTATGGCTACACCTTC	CASSFPGHRYGYTF
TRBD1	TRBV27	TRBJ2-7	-	TGTGCCAGCAGTTTATCGAGGGGGCTGGCCTACGAGCAGTACTTC	CASSLSRGLAYEQYF
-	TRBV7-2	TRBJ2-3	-	TGTGCCAGCGAGTTCACAGATACGCAGTATTTT	CASEFTDTQYF
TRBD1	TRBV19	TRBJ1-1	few	TGTGCCAGTAGTGCCCGTCACAGGGGCGGGAACACTGAAGCTTTCTTT	CASSARHRGGNTEAFF
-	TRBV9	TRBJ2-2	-	TGTGCCAGCAGCGTACTAGTGTACACCGGGGAGCTGTTTTTT	CASSVLVYTGELFF
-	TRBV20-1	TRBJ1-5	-	TGCAGTGCTAGTCCCCGGGGGGGGCTCGGGCCCCAGCATTTT	CSASPRGGLGPQHF
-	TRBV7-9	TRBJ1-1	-	TGTGCCAGCGCGGCGGGCAATACTGAAGCTTTCTTT	CASAAGNTEAFF
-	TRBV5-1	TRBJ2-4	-	TGCGCCAGCAGCTTGGCCGGACTGAACCTAGCCAAAAACATTCAGTACTTC	CASSLAGLNLAKNIQYF
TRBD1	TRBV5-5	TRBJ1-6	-	TGTGCCAGCAGCGGAGGACAGGGGCATTTTAATTCACCCCTCCACTTT	CASSGGQGHFNSPLHF
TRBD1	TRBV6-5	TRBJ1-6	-	TGTGCCAGCAGTCTCGGGACAGGGAATAATTCACCCCTCCACTTT	CASSLGTGNNSPLHF
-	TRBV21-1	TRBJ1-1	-	TGTGCCAGCAGCAAAGCGGGAGGGTTTGGGAACACTGAAGCTTTCTTT	CASSKAGGFGNTEAFF
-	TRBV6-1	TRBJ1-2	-	TGTGCCAGCAGTGACCCGTCGGGGGGATATGGCTACACCTTC	CASSDPSGGYGYTF
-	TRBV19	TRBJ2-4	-	TGTGCCAGTATGGGAGAGGCCAAAAACATTCAGTACTTC	CASMGEAKNIQYF
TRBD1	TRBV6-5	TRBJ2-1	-	TGTGCCAGCAGGACAGGGCTATACAATGAGCAGTTCTTC	CASRTGLYNEQFF
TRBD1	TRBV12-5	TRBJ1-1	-	TGTGCTAGTGCCAGGGACAGAACTGAAGCTTTCTTT	CASARDRTEAFF
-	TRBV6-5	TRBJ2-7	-	TGTGCCAGCAAATCCACGGCACAGGGCTCCTACGAGCAGTACTTC	CASKSTAQGSYEQYF
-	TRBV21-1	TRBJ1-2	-	TGTGCCCGGACAGCTAACTATGGCTACACCTTC	CARTANYGYTF
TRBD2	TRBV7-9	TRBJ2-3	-	TGTGCCAGCAGCTACGGGACTAGCGGGGGGGCCGGACGCACAGATACGCAGTATTTT	CASSYGTSGGAGRTDTQYF
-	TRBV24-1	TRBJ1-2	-	TGTGCCACCAGCCGTCGAGGGGGTGGCTACACCTTC	CATSRRGGGYTF
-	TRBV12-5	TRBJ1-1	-	TGTGCTAGTGGTTTGGCACCCAGCAGGGGCAGAGGAGCTGAAGCTTTCTTT	CASGLAPSRGRGAEAFF
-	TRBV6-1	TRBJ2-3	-	TGTGCCAGCAGTGAATCGCTCTATGTAAGCACAGATACGCAGTATTTT	CASSESLYVSTDTQYF
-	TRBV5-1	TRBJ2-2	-	TGCGCCAGCAGCTGGGGCGACATTAGCACCGGGGAGCTGTTTTTT	CASSWGDISTGELFF